A single T cell receptor beta chain is shown here with its context. The germline V gene has CDR1 LGHNA and CDR2 YNFKEQ. With 7 bases clipped from V and 0 bases from J, the junction kept 1 base outside the gene matches. The CDR3 runs 14 residues. Authors' data handling: Scientists estimated how many nucleated cells there were by amplifying reference gene primers. Clones were read by immunoSEQ multiplex PCR, and TCRdb kept only the in-frame ones, dropping some. D and trimming were read from the DNA, whereas the V and J calls and clone size are those reported in that table. The table has 300,000 or so clones, about nine tenths seen once. The sample is drawn from a study of blood T cell repertoires in COVID-19. Whole-study context: The origin of the acute and convalescent COVID-19 samples was the United States, Italy and Spain. Sample material is recorded as cDNA or gDNA derived from T cells, B-cell-depleted T cells, or PBMCs.

The chain couples TRBV4-2 to TRBJ1-4; 8 bases agree with TRBD1. This TCR was recovered from a woman aged 40-49 years with acute or convalescent COVID-19. Sequenced input: peripheral blood. The CDR3 nucleotides read TGTGCCAGCAACAGGGGGGCAACTAATGAAAAACTGTTTTTT. This encodes CASNRGATNEKLFF.